The present entry profiles one T cell receptor beta chain with its context. Its antigen is not identified. The data are from a study of shared clonotypes between healthy human individuals. Study results and limitations: It was the few donors that limited the genetic and exposure-history diversity represented.

It was into CD45RA+ naive and CD45RA-negative memory subsets that the CD4+ cells were split. The CDR3 covers 14 residues. The trim removed 2 bases at V and 5 bases at J, leaving 6 bases unmatched. Germline V gene lookup returns CDR1 SGHRS and CDR2 YFSETQ. Here immunoSEQ multiplex PCR was the method, and the copy in TCRdb shows in-frame clones only, minus some. The table records approximately 940,000 clones, approximately 76% of them present only once. The sequencing input was memory CD4+ T cells sorted from blood. As for subset: CD45RA-negative fraction. This receptor was identified in a man between 18 and 29 years old in good health. This chain connects TRBV5-1 to TRBJ1-2; the match to TRBD1 covers 7 bases. The CDR3 DNA reads TGCGCCAGCAGCTTTTATACAGGGGCATATGGCTACACCTTC. Its protein is CASSFYTGAYGYTF.